The subject of this entry is one TCR beta chain. The sample belongs to a study of CD8+CD57+ T cells in acquired aplastic anemia. Germline CDR1 and CDR2: SGHAT and FQNNGV. The CDR3 consists of 14 residues. V was cut by 1 base and J by 3 bases, with 10 bases left in between. Genomic DNA, the template, was used for profiling of the TCR beta VDJ and CDR3. TCRdb reprocessed the reads with MiXCR, giving one entry per CDR3 protein. This sample has approximately 170,000 distinct CDR3 sequences, with approximately 49% found just once. The sequenced sample was sorted CD4+, CD8+, or CD8+CD57+ T cells (not recorded which) from PBMCs. V and J are TRBV11-2 and TRBJ2-7; possible D gene TRBD2, 5 bases. The clonotype comes from a human donor in good health, serving as a control. For the CDR3, the DNA is TGTGCCAGCAGCTTAGGGACGGGGTACTACGAGCAGTACTTC. Translation gives CASSLGTGYYEQYF.